This TCR beta chain was obtained from a study of regulatory T cells in long-lasting Graves disease. Regarding the study as a whole: Compared with new cases, persistent Graves' patients showed reduced TCR diversity. Newly diagnosed disease favored TRBV20-1 and TRBJ2-1 over persistent disease.

V gave up 9 bases and J gave up 4 bases, with 15 bases separating them. The CDR3 runs 13 residues. Germline V lookup: CDR1 ENHRY, CDR2 SYGVKD. There are many counts of this clonotype. Its specificity is unknown. Time point: persistent/refractory GD, antithyroid drugs over 5 years with positive TRAb. With RNA extracted from PBMCs as input, the TCR library was made. Through Arm-PCR of CDR3 regions and iRepertoire HTBI primers, TCR beta libraries were built. TCRdb re-called the multiplex PCR reads through MiXCR, storing one row per CDR3 protein. The table has about 310,000 distinct CDR3 sequences, 20% to 25% seen once.

The sequencing here drew on peripheral blood mononuclear cells (PBMCs), taken when the disease was refractory, from a patient treated with antithyroid drugs. The receptor was derived from a female donor with Graves disease. The gene calls are TRBV10-3 and TRBJ1-2; tentatively, D is TRBD1 (6 bases). The CDR3 reads CAIATTGPYGYTF. CDR3 coding DNA: TGTGCCATTGCGACGACAGGACCCTATGGCTACACCTTC.